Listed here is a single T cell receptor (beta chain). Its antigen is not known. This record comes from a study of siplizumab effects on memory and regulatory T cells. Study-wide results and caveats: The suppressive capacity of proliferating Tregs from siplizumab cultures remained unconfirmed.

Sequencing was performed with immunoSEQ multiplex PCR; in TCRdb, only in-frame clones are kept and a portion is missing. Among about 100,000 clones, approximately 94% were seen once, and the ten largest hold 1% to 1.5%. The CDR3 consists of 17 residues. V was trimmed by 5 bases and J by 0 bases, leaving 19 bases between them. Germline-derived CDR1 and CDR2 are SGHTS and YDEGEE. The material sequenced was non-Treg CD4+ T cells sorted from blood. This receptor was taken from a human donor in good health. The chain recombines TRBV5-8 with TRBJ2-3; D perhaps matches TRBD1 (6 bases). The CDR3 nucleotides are TGTGCCAGCAGTTTGACAGGCTCCTCTACTAGCACAGATACGCAGTATTTT. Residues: CASSLTGSSTSTDTQYF.